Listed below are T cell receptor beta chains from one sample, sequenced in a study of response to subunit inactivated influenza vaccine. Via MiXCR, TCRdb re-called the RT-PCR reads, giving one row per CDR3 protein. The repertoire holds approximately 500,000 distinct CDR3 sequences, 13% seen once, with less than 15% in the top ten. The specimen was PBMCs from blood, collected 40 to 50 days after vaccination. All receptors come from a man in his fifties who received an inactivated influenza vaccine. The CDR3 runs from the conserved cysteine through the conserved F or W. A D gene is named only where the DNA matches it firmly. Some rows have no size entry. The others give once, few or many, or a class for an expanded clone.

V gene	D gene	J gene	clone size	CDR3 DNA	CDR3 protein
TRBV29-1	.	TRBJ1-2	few	TGCAGCGCAAAAGGGAAGGGTGGCTACACCTTC	CSAKGKGGYTF
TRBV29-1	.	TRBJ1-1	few	TGCAGCGCTGTCCGGCCTTTGAACACTGAAGCTTTCTTT	CSAVRPLNTEAFF
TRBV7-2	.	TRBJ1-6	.	TGTGCCAGCAGCTTAGGGGAGTACTCCTATAATTCACCCCTCCACTTT	CASSLGEYSYNSPLHF
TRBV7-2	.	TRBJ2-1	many	TGTGCCAGCAGCTTAAGTGTGGTGCAGTTCTTC	CASSLSVVQFF
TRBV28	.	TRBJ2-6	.	TGTGCCAGCAGTTTCCCGGCCGGGGCCAACGTCCTGACTTTC	CASSFPAGANVLTF
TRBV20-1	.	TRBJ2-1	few	TGCAGTGCTAGAAAGGTAGCCGCCAATGAGCAGTTCTTC	CSARKVAANEQFF
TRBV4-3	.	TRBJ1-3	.	TGCGCCAGCAGCCACCAAAAACCGGGACCCTCTGGAAACACCATATATTTT	CASSHQKPGPSGNTIYF
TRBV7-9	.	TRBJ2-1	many	TGTGCCAGCAGCCCGAGTGGGACTGTGGGGTTCTTC	CASSPSGTVGFF
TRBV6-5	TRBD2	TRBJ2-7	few	TGTGCCAGCAGTTACACCGGGGGGGGCAGTTACGAGCAGTACTTC	CASSYTGGGSYEQYF
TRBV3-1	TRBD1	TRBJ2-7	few	TGTGCCAGCAGCCAAGATCCGGGACAGGGGTCCCACGAGCAGTACTTC	CASSQDPGQGSHEQYF
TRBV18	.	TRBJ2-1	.	TGTGCCAGCTCATCGTTGAGGGGCCAAGCCTACAATGAGCAGTTCTTC	CASSSLRGQAYNEQFF
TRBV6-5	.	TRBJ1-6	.	TGTGCCAGCAGTTACCCGGGCAGACCTCACAATAATTCACCCCTCCACTTT	CASSYPGRPHNNSPLHF
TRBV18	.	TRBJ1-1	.	TGTGCCAGCTCACTAGGACGGCGTGAAGCTTTCTTT	CASSLGRREAFF
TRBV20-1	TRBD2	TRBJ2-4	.	TGCAGTGCCCCCGACGGACTAGCGGTAGCCAAAAACATTCAGTACTTC	CSAPDGLAVAKNIQYF
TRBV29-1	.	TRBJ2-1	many	TGCAGCGTAGAAACTAGCTTCGGTGATGAGCAGTTCTTC	CSVETSFGDEQFF
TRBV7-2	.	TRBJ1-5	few	TGTGCCAGCAGCGGAAGGCGCAATCAGCCCCAGCATTTT	CASSGRRNQPQHF
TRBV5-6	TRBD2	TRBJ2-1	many	TGTGCCAGCAGCTTGCTGGGACTAGCGGGACAGAATGAGCAGTTCTTC	CASSLLGLAGQNEQFF